What follows are 20 T cell receptor beta chains derived from one specimen sequenced in a study of shared clonotypes between healthy human individuals. Sequencing was performed with immunoSEQ multiplex PCR; in TCRdb, only in-frame clones are kept and a portion is missing. The sample includes some 2,000,000 clones, approximately 94% seen only once; the top ten take more than 0.1%. The specimen sequenced was naive CD4+ T cells sorted from blood. The subset is: CD45RA+ positively selected. The receptor set was obtained from a man younger than 35 in good health.

The chain uses TRBV7-2 and TRBJ2-5; the match to TRBD1 covers 7 bases. Germline CDR1 reads SGHTA; CDR2 reads FQGNSA. V trimming: 6 bases; J trimming: 1 base; junction bases outside the gene matches: 5. This CDR3 region has 14 residues. Here the CDR3 DNA reads TGTGCCAGCAGTTGGCAGGGGGTCCAAGAGACCCAGTACTTC. Translating it yields CASSWQGVQETQYF.

J is TRBJ1-2 and V is TRBV27; a weak D match, TRBD1 (6 bases). The CDR3 has 16 amino acids. Trimming stripped 1 base from V and 3 bases from J, with 15 bases between. Germline CDR1 MNHEY, CDR2 SMNVEV (reference sequence). This CDR3 is CASSLLGGQGHYGYTF. The CDR3 DNA sequence: TGTGCCAGCAGTTTATTGGGGGGGCAAGGGCACTATGGCTACACCTTC.

The V and J genes are TRBV14 and TRBJ2-7; TRBD1 matches 7 bases. The V and J ends lost 1 base and 0 bases, in that order; junction bases with no gene match: 6. This CDR3 has 16 residues. From germline, CDR1 is SGHDN and CDR2 FVKESK. CDR3 coding DNA: TGTGCCAGCAGCCAAGTTTGGACAGGTAGCTCCTACGAGCAGTACTTC. Protein sequence: CASSQVWTGSSYEQYF.

This clone has only one observation. The chain joins TRBV18 to TRBJ1-3; 7 nucleotides line up with TRBD1. Germline V CDR1 and CDR2: KGHSH, LQKENI. The length of the CDR3 is 16 residues. V gave up 10 bases and J gave up 2 bases; unmatched junction bases: 14. The CDR3 reads CATTLGTADTGNTIYF. DNA for the CDR3: TGTGCCACCACCCTCGGGACAGCGGATACTGGAAACACCATATATTTT. The complete variable domain, with remaining parts taken from reference TRBV18 and TRBJ1-3, reads NAGVMQNPRHLVRRRGQEARLRCSPMKGHSHVYWYRQLPEEGLKFMVYLQKENIIDESGMPKERFSAEFPKEGPSILRIQQVVRGDSAAYFCATTLGTADTGNTIYFGEGSWLTVV.

Details on this clone: At the DNA level, this CDR3 is encoded by other sequences in the same sample as well. The chain employs TRBV30 and TRBJ1-4, with D maybe TRBD1 (6 bases). CDR1 GTSNPN and CDR2 SVGIG come from the germline V gene (reference sequence). Trimming left V 7 bases short and J 4 bases short, with 22 bases between. This CDR3 comprises 16 residues. The CDR3 DNA follows: TGTGCCTCCCGAAACGTTGGGGGGCCAGTTAATGAAAAACTGTTTTTT. This encodes CASRNVGGPVNEKLFF.

The chain couples TRBV4-2 to TRBJ1-4, with 8 bases that match TRBD1. Germline CDR1 is LGHNA and CDR2 is YNFKEQ. The V gene end was trimmed by 4 bases and the J gene end by 5 bases; junction bases not matched to a gene: 6. The CDR3 covers 15 residues. CDR3 protein: CASSRRGQENEKLFF. The CDR3 coding sequence is TGTGCCAGCAGCCGCAGGGGACAGGAAAATGAAAAACTGTTTTTT.

CDR3 sequence: CASTGQGIYEQYF. CDR3 nucleotide sequence: TGTGCCAGCACGGGACAGGGGATCTACGAGCAGTACTTC. The rearrangement joins TRBV2 to TRBJ2-7; 10 bases match TRBD1. The CDR3 sequence is 13 residues long. Germline V gene lookup returns CDR1 SNHLY and CDR2 FYNNEI. V was clipped by 7 bases and J by 3 bases; unmatched bases: 3.

V is TRBV4-1 and J is TRBJ2-7; 13 nucleotides match TRBD2. The CDR3 covers 17 residues. V trimming: 0 bases; J trimming: 4 bases; junction bases outside the gene matches: 6. Germline assignment: CDR1 MGHRA and CDR2 YSYEKL. CDR3 sequence reads: CASSQDLLAGGSYEQYF. As DNA, the CDR3 is TGCGCCAGCAGCCAAGATTTACTAGCGGGAGGGTCTTACGAGCAGTACTTC.

The chain employs TRBV25-1 and TRBJ1-6; weak D call: TRBD1 (5 bases). V shed 2 bases and J shed 16 bases, with 12 bases lying between them. CDR3 length: 12 residues. The germline V gene has CDR1 MGHDK and CDR2 SYGVNS. The CDR3 nucleotides are TGTGCCAGCAGTGAAATCCGTGGGGGGCTCCACTTT. Protein sequence: CASSEIRGGLHF.

Turning to this clone: Other DNA variants within this sample encode the same CDR3. The chain recombines TRBV7-9 with TRBJ1-2, with 7 bases identical to TRBD1. In germline, CDR1 is SEHNR, CDR2 FQNEAQ (reference sequence). Trimming cost V 1 base and J 0 bases; bases outside gene matches: 5. The CDR3 is 16 residues long. The CDR3, as DNA: TGTGCCAGCAGCTTAGGGGGGACAGAAGCTAACTATGGCTACACCTTC. It translates to CASSLGGTEANYGYTF. Complete variable domain (other parts from reference TRBV7-9 and TRBJ1-2): DTGVSQNPRHKITKRGQNVTFRCDPISEHNRLYWYRQTLGQGPEFLTYFQNEAQLEKSRLLSDRFSAERPKGSFSTLEIQRTEQGDSAMYLCASSLGGTEANYGYTFGSGTRLTVV.

This chain uses TRBV28 with TRBJ2-7, with 10 bases identical to TRBD1. The CDR3 totals 15 residues. In germline, CDR1 is MDHEN, CDR2 SYDVKM. After removal of 4 bases from V and 5 bases from J, the junction contained 8 bases not matched to a gene. The CDR3 DNA is TGTGCCAGCAGTTCCCCCGCGACAGGGGGCGACGAGCAGTACTTC. This translates into CASSSPATGGDEQYF.

The rearrangement links TRBV4-3 to TRBJ1-1; TRBD1 is a possible D gene (5 bases). CDR1 is LGHNA, CDR2 YSLEER, per germline. This CDR3 is 16 amino acids long. The V and J ends lost 0 bases and 4 bases respectively, with 15 bases between them. The DNA of the CDR3 is TGCGCCAGCAGCCAAGATCTCCCAGGGATCGGCACTGAAGCTTTCTTT. As protein: CASSQDLPGIGTEAFF.

The count of this clone is one. Other DNA sequences in the same sample also yield this CDR3. The V and J genes are TRBV10-3 and TRBJ2-5, with D possibly matching TRBD2 (5 bases). The germline V and J ends were trimmed by 11 bases and 5 bases, with 9 bases remaining between them. The CDR3 is made up of 10 amino acids. Germline CDR1 ENHRY, CDR2 SYGVKD. The CDR3 reads CASGEETQYF. The CDR3 DNA reads as TGTGCCTCCGGGGAGGAGACCCAGTACTTC.

The gene calls are TRBV7-9 and TRBJ1-5; 7 nucleotides line up with TRBD1. V was clipped by 6 bases and J by 4 bases; unmatched bases: 9. This CDR3 has 15 amino acids. Looked up from germline, CDR1 is SEHNR and CDR2 is FQNEAQ (reference sequence). The CDR3 loop is CASSRQGGLNQPQHF. CDR3 DNA: TGTGCCAGCAGTCGACAGGGAGGTCTAAATCAGCCCCAGCATTTT.

The chain employs TRBV7-8 and TRBJ2-7; the D is unclear. This CDR3 spans 15 amino acids. Trimming cost V 4 bases and J 5 bases, with 18 bases left between them. The germline gives CDR1 SGHVS, CDR2 FQNEAQ. CDR3 protein: CASSSPRVMPHEQYF. The CDR3 DNA is TGTGCCAGCAGCTCCCCCCGCGTCATGCCCCACGAGCAGTACTTC.

V and J are TRBV10-3 and TRBJ2-7; a weak D match, TRBD1 (5 bases). Trimming pared 1 base from V and 3 bases from J, leaving 13 bases between. The germline CDR1 and CDR2 sequences are ENHRY and SYGVKD. CDR3 length: 15 residues. Here the CDR3 reads CAISEFIGQDYEQYF. CDR3 coding DNA: TGTGCCATCAGTGAGTTTATAGGACAAGACTACGAGCAGTACTTC.

The chain carries TRBV7-9 and TRBJ2-1, with TRBD1 matching over 10 bases. Per germline, CDR1 SEHNR and CDR2 FQNEAQ (reference sequence). The J segment lost 6 bases and the V segment lost 4 bases, leaving 6 bases of the junction unmatched. CDR3 length equals 15 residues. The CDR3 region has the DNA TGTGCCAGCAGCTCAGGGACAGGGGTGGGCAATGAGCAGTTCTTC. Protein: CASSSGTGVGNEQFF.

This clone was seen just once. This same CDR3 is encoded by further DNA sequences in the sample. The chain combines TRBV19 with TRBJ2-7; tentatively, D is TRBD2 (5 bases). V dropped 1 base and J dropped 3 bases, with 7 bases sitting between them. This CDR3 region has 13 residues. Looked up from germline, CDR1 is LNHDA and CDR2 is SQIVND (reference sequence). CDR3 DNA sequence: TGTGCCAGTAGTATAGCCCGGGACTACGAGCAGTACTTC. Residues: CASSIARDYEQYF.

Comments on this clone: The junction and the germline gene differ at one end; a read error may be behind it. The chain links TRBV18 to TRBJ2-3; 14 nucleotides align to TRBD2. The V gene's germline CDR1 is KGHSH and CDR2 LQKENI. The CDR3 sequence is 14 residues long. The CDR3 DNA follows: TGTGCCAGCTCACCGATATCCGAGGGACTAGCGGGAGATTTT. Translated: CASSPISEGLAGDF.

CDR3 sequence: CASSGTGQGSEKLFF. CDR3 nucleotides: TGCGCCAGCAGCGGGACGGGACAGGGTTCTGAAAAACTGTTTTTT. V and J are TRBV5-1 and TRBJ1-4; TRBD1 aligns across 9 bases. From germline, CDR1 is SGHRS and CDR2 YFSETQ. The V and J ends lost 4 bases and 7 bases, in that order; junction bases with no gene match: 8. The CDR3 sequence is 15 residues long.